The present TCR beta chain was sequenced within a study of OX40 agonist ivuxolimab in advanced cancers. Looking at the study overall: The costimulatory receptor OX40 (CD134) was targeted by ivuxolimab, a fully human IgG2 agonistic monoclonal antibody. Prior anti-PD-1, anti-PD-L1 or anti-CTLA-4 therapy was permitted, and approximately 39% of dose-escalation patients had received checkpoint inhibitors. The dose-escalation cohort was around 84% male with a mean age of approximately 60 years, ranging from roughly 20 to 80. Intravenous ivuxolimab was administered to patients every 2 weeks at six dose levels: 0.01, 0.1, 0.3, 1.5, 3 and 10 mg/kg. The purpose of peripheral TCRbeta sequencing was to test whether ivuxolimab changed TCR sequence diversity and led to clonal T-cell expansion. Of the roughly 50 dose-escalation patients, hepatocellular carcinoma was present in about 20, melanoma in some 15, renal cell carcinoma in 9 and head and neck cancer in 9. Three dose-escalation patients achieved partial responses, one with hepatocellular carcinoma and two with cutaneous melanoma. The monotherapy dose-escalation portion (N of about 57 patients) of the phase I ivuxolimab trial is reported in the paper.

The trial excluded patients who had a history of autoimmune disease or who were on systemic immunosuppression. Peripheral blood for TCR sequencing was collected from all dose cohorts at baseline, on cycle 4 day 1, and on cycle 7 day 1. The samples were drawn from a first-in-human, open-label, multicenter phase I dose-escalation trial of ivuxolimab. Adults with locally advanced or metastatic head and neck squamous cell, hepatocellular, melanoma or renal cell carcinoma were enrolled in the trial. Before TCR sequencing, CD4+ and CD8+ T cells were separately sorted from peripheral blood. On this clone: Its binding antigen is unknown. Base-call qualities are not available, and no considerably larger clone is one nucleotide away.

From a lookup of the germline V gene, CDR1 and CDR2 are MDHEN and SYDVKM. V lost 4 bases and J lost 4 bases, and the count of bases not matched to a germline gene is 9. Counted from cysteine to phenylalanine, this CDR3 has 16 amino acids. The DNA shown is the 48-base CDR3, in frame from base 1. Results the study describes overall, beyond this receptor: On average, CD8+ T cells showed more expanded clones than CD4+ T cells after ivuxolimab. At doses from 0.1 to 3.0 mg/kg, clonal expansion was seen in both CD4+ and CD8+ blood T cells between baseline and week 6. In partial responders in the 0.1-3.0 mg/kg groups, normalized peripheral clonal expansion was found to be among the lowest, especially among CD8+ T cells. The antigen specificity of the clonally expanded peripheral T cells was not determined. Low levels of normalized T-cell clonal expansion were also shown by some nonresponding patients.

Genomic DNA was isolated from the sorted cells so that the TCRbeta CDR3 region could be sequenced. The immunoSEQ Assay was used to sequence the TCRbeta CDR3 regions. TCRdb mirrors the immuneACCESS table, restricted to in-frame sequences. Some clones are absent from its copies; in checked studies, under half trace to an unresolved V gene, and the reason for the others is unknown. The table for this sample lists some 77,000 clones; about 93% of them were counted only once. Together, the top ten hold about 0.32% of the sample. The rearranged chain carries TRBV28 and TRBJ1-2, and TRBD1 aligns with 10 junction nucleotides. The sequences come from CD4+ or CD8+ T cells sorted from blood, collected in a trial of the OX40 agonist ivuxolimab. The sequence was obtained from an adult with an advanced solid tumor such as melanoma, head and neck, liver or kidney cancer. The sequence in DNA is TGTGCCAGCAGTTCAGCCGGGACAGGGGAGGGCTATGGCTACACCTTC. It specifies CASSSAGTGEGYGYTF.